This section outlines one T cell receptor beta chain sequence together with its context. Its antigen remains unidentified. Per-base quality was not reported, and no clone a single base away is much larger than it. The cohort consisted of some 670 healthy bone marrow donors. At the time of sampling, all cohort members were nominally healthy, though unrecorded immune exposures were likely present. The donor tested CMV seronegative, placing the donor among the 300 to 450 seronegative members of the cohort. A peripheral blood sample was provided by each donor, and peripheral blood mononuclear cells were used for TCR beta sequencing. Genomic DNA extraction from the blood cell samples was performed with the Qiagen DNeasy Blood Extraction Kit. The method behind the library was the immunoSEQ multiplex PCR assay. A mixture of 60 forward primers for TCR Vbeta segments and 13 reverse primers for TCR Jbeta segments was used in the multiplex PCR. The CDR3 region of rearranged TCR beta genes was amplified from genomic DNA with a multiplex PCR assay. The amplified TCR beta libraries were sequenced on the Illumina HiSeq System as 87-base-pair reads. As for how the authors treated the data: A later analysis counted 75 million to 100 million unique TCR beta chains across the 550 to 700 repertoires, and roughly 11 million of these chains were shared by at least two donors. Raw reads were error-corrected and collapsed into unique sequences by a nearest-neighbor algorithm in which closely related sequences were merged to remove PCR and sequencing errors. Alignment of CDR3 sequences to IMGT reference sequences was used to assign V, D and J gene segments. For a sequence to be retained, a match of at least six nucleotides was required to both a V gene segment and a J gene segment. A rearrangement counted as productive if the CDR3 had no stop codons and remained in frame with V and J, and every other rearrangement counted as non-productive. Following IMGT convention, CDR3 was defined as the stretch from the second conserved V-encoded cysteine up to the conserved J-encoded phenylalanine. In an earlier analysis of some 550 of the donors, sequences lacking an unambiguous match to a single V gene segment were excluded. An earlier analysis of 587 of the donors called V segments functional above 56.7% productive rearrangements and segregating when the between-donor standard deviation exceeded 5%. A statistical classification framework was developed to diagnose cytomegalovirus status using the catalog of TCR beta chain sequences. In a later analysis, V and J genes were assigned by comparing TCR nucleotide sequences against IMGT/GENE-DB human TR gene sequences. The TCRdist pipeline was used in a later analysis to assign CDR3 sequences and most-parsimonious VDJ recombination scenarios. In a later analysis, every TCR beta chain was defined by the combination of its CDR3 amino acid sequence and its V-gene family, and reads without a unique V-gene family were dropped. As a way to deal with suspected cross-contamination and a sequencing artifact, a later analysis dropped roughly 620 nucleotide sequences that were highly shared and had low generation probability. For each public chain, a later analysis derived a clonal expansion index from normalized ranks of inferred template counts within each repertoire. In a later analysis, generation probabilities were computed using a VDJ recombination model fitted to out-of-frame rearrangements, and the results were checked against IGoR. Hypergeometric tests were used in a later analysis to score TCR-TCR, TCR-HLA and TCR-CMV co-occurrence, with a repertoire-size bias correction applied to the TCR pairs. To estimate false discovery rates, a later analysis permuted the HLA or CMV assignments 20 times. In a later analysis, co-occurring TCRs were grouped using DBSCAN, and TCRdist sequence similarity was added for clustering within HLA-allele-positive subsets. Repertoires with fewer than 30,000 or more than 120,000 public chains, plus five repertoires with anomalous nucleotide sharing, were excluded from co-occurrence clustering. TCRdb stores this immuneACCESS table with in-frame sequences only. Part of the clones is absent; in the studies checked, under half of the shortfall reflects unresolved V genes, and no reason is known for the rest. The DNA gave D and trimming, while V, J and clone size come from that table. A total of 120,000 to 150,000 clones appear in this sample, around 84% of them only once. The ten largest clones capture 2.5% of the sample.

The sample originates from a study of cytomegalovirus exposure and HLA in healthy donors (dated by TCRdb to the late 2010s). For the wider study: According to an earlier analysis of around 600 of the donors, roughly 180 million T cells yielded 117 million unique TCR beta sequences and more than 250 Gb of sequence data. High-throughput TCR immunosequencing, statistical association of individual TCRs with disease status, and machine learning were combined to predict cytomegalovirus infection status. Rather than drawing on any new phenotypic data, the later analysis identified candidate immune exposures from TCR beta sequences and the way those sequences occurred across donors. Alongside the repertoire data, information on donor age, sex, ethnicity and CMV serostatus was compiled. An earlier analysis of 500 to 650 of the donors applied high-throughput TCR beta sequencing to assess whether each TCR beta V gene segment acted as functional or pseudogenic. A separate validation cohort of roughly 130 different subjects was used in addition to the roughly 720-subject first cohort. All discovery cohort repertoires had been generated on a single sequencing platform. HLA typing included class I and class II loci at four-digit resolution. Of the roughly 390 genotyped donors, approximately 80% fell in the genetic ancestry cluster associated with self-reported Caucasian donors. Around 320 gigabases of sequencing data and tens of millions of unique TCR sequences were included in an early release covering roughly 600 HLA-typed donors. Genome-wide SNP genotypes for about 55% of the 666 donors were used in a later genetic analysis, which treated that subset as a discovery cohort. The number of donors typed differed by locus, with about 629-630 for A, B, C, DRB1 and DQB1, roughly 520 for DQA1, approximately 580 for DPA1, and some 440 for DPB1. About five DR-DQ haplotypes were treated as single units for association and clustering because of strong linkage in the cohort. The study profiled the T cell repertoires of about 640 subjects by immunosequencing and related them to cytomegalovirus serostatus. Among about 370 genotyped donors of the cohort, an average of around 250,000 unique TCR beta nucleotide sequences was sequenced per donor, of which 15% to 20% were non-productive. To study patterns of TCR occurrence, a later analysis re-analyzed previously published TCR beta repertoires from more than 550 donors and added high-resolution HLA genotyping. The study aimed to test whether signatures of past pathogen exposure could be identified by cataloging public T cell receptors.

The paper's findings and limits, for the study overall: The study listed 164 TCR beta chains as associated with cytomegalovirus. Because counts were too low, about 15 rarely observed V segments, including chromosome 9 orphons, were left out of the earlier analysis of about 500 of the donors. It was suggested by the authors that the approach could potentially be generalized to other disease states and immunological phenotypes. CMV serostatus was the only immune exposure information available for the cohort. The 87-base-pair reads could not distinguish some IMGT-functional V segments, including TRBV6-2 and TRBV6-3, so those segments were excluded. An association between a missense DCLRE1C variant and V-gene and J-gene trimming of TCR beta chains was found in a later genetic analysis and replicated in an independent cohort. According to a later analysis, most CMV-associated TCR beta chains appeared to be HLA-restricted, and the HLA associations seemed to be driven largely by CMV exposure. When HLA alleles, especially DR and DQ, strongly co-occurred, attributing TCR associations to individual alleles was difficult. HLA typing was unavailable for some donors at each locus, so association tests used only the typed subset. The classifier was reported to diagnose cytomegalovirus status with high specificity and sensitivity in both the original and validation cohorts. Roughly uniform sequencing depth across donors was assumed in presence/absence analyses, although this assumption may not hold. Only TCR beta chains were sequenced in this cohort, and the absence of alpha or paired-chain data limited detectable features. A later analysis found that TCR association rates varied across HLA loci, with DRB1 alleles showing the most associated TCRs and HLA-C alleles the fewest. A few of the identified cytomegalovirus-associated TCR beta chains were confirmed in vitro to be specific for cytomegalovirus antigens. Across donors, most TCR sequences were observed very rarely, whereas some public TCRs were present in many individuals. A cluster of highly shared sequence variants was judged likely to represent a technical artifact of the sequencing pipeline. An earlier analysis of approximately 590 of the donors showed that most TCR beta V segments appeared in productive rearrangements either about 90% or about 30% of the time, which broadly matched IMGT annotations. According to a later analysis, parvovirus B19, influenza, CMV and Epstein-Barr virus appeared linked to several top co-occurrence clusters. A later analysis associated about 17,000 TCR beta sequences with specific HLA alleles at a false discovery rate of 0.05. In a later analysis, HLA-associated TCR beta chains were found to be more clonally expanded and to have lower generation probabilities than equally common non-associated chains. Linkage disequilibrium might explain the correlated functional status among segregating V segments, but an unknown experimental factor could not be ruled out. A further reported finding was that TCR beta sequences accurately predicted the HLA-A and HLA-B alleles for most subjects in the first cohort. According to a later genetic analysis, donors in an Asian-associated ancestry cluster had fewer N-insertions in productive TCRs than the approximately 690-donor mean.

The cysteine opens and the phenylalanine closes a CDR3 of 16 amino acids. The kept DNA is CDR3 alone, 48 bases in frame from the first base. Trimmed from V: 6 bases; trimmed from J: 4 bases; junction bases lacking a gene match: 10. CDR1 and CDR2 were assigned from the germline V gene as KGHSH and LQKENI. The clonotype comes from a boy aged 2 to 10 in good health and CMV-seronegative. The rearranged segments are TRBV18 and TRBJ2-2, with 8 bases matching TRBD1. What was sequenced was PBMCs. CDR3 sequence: CASSQRQGRSTGELFF. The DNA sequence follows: TGTGCCAGCTCCCAAAGACAGGGGCGAAGCACCGGGGAGCTGTTTTTT. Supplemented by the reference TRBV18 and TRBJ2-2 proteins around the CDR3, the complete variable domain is NAGVMQNPRHLVRRRGQEARLRCSPMKGHSHVYWYRQLPEEGLKFMVYLQKENIIDESGMPKERFSAEFPKEGPSILRIQQVVRGDSAAYFCASSQRQGRSTGELFFGEGSRLTVL.